One TCR beta chain is described in this entry. The germline V and J ends were trimmed by 2 bases and 3 bases, with 8 bases remaining between them. This CDR3 region has 12 residues. Per germline, CDR1 SQVTM and CDR2 ANQGSEA. The data belong to a study of blood T cell repertoires in COVID-19. At the level of the study: Sources were T cells, B-cell-depleted T cells, or PBMCs; the material itself was cDNA or gDNA.

Original methodology: Scientists estimated how many nucleated cells there were by amplifying reference gene primers. This table comes from immunoSEQ multiplex PCR, and its TCRdb copy is limited to in-frame clones, with some not included. The DNA was the basis for D and trimming; V, J and clone size are from that table. Among some 150,000 clones listed, 88% were seen once. The V and J genes are TRBV29-1 and TRBJ2-7; D might be TRBD1 (6 bases). This receptor was taken from a man aged 50 to 59 with active or convalescent COVID-19. Sequenced sample: peripheral blood. The CDR3 nucleotides read TGCAGCGTTGAAAAACAGGGCTACGAGCAGTACTTC. This encodes CSVEKQGYEQYF.